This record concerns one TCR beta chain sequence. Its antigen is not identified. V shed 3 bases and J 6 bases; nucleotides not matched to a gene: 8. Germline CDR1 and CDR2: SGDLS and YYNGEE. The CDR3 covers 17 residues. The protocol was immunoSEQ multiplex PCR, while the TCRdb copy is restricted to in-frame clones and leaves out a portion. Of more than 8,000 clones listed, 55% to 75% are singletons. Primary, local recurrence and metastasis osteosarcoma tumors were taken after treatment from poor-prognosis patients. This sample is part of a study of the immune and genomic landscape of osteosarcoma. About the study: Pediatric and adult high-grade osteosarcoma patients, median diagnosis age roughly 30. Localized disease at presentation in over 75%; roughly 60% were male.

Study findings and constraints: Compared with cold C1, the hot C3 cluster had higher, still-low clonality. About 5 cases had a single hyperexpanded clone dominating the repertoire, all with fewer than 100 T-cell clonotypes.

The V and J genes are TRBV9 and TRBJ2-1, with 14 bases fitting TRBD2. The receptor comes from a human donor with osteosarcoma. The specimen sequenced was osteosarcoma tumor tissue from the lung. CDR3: CASSEGLAGDFGNEQFF. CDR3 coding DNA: TGTGCCAGCAGCGAGGGACTAGCGGGAGATTTTGGCAATGAGCAGTTCTTC.